This TCR beta chain was captured in a study of T cell repertoires in cytomegalovirus infection. One entry per CDR3 protein results from TCRdb running MiXCR on the reads. The repertoire holds about 490,000 distinct CDR3 sequences, with about 10% as singletons. This clonotype was counted only a few times. Trimming cost V 5 bases and J 4 bases; bases outside gene matches: 9. Germline V gene data show CDR1 as SNHLY and CDR2 as FYNNEI. The CDR3 has 15 amino acids. This TCR was recovered from a human donor in good health (CMV status not recorded). Some clones in this sample may be carry-over from other donors' samples. V is TRBV2 and J is TRBJ2-5; 8 bases fit TRBD1. Sequencing input: PBMCs. The CDR3 coding sequence is TGTGCCAGCAGTACTCGACAGGGGAGATCAGAGACCCAGTACTTC. It yields the protein CASSTRQGRSETQYF.